What follows describes a single T cell receptor (beta chain). Its antigen remains unidentified. This sample stems from a study of spatial heterogeneity in lung cancer. Germline trimming cut 5 bases from V and 4 bases from J; bases unmatched to any gene: 6. The germline gives CDR1 LGHNT, CDR2 FRNRAP. This CDR3 has 15 residues. General study results and limits: The study found that expanded intratumoral alpha and beta TCR counts tracked tumor mutation counts.

This sample's time point: sample taken at primary tumor resection. TCRdb redid the calling of the 5' RACE reads with MiXCR, one entry per CDR3 protein. The table records around 3,700 distinct CDR3 sequences, around 26% of them present only once. This TCR came from a male donor with early-stage non-small cell lung cancer. This rearrangement joins TRBV12-5 to TRBJ2-1, with 9 bases fitting TRBD1. The sequenced sample was lung tumor tissue, obtained at surgery. CDR3 coding DNA: TGTGCTAGTGGTCGTGACAGGGGGGAATACAATGAGCAGTTCTTC. It is translated as CASGRDRGEYNEQFF. The full variable domain, rest sourced from reference TRBV12-5 and TRBJ2-1, is DARVTQTPRHKVTEMGQEVTMRCQPILGHNTVFWYRQTMMQGLELLAYFRNRAPLDDSGMPKDRFSAEMPDATLATLKIQPSEPRDSAVYFCASGRDRGEYNEQFFGPGTRLTVL.